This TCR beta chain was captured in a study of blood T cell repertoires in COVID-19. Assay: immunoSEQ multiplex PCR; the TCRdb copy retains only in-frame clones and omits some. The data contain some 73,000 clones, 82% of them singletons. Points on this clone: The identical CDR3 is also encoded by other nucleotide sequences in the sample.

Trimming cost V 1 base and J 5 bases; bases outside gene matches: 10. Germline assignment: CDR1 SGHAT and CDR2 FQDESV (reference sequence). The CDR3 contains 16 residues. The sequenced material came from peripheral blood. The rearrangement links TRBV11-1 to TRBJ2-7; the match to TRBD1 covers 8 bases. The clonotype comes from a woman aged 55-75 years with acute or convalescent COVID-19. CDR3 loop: CASSLDWSGGTNEQYF. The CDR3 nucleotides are TGTGCCAGCAGCTTAGATTGGTCAGGGGGCACCAACGAGCAGTACTTC.